The TCR beta chain under discussion was sequenced for a study of blood T cell repertoires in COVID-19. The trim removed 4 bases at V and 5 bases at J, leaving 7 bases unmatched. The CDR3 is 14 residues long. CDR1 is SGHRS, CDR2 YFSETQ, per germline. Sequenced by immunoSEQ multiplex PCR; TCRdb stores in-frame clones only, minus some. This sample has approximately 400,000 clones, with around 87% found just once. The V and J genes are TRBV5-1 and TRBJ2-5, with 8 bases identical to TRBD2. This clonotype was sampled from a man aged 25 to 40 who had recovered from COVID-19. Sample: PBMCs or T cells enriched from blood (not recorded which). CDR3 region: CASSPGVAGETQYF. In DNA form, the CDR3 reads TGCGCCAGCAGCCCAGGGGTAGCGGGGGAGACCCAGTACTTC.